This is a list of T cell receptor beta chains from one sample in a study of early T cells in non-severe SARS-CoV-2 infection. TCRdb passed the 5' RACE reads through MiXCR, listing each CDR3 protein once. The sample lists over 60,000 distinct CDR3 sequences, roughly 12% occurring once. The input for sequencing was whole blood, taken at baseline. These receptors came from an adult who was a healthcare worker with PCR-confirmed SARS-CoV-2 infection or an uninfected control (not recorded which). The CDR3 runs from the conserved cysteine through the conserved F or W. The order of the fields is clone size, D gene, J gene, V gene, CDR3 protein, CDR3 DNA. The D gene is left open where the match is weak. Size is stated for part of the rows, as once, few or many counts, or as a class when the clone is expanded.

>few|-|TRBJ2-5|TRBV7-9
CASSKATGETQYF
TGTGCCAGCAGCAAGGCGACAGGAGAGACCCAGTACTTC
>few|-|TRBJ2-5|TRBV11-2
CASSLDTGSTSETQYF
TGTGCCAGCAGCTTAGACACAGGGTCGACGTCAGAGACCCAGTACTTC
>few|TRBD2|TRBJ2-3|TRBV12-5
CASGLGATSGGLTDTQYF
TGTGCTAGTGGTTTGGGGGCCACTAGCGGGGGACTCACAGATACGCAGTATTTT
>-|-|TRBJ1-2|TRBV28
CASSSGQYGYTF
TGTGCCAGCAGTTCCGGACAGTATGGCTACACCTTC
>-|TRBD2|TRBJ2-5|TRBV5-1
CASSPSSRGGETQYF
TGCGCCAGCAGCCCGTCCTCCCGGGGGGGCGAGACCCAGTACTTC
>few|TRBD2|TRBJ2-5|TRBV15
CATSRATSGGETQYF
TGTGCCACCAGCAGGGCTACTAGCGGGGGTGAGACCCAGTACTTC
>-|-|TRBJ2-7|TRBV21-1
CASSKGSDSSSPYEQYF
TGTGCCAGCAGCAAAGGTTCGGACAGCTCATCCCCCTACGAGCAGTACTTC
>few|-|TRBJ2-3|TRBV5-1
CASSDGDSTGTDTQYF
TGCGCCAGCAGCGATGGAGATTCGACGGGCACAGATACGCAGTATTTT
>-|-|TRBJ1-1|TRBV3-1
CASSQDVGGPDTEAFF
TGTGCCAGCAGCCAAGATGTGGGGGGTCCTGACACTGAAGCTTTCTTT
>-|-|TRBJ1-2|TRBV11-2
CASSLISGIDYGYTF
TGTGCCAGCAGCTTAATCTCAGGGATAGACTATGGCTACACCTTC
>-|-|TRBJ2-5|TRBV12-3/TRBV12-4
CASRGETQYF
TGTGCCAGCAGAGGGGAGACCCAGTACTTC
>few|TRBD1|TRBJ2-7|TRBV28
CASRRTGGSYEQYF
TGTGCCAGCCGGCGGACAGGGGGCTCCTACGAGCAGTACTTC
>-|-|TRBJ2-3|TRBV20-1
CSARVFGHSTDTQYF
TGCAGTGCTAGAGTCTTCGGGCATAGCACAGATACGCAGTATTTT
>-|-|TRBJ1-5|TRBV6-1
CASSEIGNQPQHF
TGTGCCAGCAGTGAAATTGGGAATCAGCCCCAGCATTTT
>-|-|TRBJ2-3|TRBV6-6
CASSYMGGRTDTQYF
TGTGCCAGCAGTTACATGGGGGGGCGGACAGATACGCAGTATTTT
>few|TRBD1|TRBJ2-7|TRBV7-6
CASSLSRHEDRGVNEQYF
TGTGCCAGCAGCTTATCCCGGCACGAGGACAGGGGGGTGAACGAGCAGTACTTC
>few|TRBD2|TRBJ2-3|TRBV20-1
CSARATVSGYSDTQYF
TGCAGTGCTAGAGCCACCGTTAGCGGGTATTCAGATACGCAGTATTTT
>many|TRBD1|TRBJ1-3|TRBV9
CASSAIQGAISGNTIYF
TGTGCCAGCAGCGCGATACAGGGGGCGATATCTGGAAACACCATATATTTT
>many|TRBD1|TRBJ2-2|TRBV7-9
CATPRRGGENTGELFF
TGTGCCACCCCCCGGCGAGGGGGCGAAAACACCGGGGAGCTGTTTTTT
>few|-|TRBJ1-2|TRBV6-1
CASSEGDGGPYGYTF
TGTGCCAGCAGTGAAGGGGACGGCGGGCCCTATGGCTACACCTTC
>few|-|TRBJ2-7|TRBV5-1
CASSQKEWQQSSYEQYF
TGCGCCAGCAGCCAAAAGGAGTGGCAGCAGAGCTCCTACGAGCAGTACTTC
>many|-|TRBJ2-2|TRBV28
CASSGGTAWVAGELFF
TGTGCCAGCAGTGGGGGGACAGCCTGGGTAGCCGGGGAGCTGTTTTTT
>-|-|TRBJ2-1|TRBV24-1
CATSDPRRTRGEQFF
TGTGCCACCAGTGACCCTCGGCGGACCCGGGGTGAGCAGTTCTTC
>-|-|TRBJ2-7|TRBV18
CASSPPQGDYEQYF
TGTGCCAGCTCACCACCACAGGGAGATTACGAGCAGTACTTC
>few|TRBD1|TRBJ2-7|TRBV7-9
CASSPVGQTYEQYF
TGTGCCAGCAGCCCGGTGGGACAGACCTACGAGCAGTACTTC
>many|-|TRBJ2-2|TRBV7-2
CASSLVRENTGELFF
TGTGCCAGCAGCTTAGTTCGGGAGAACACCGGGGAGCTGTTTTTT
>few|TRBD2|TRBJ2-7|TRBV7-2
CASSLELAGVEQYF
TGTGCCAGCAGCTTAGAACTAGCGGGGGTCGAGCAGTACTTC
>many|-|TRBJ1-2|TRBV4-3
CASSQGGSSNYGYTF
TGCGCCAGCAGCCAAGGGGGCAGTTCTAACTATGGCTACACCTTC
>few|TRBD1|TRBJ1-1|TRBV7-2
CASRRDRGWSTEAFF
TGTGCCAGCCGCCGGGACAGGGGATGGAGCACTGAAGCTTTCTTT
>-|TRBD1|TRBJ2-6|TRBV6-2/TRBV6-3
CASSYSRTGVLSGANVLTF
TGTGCCAGCAGTTACTCCCGGACAGGGGTCTTATCTGGGGCCAACGTCCTGACTTTC
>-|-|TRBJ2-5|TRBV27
CASSFGKNQETQYF
TGTGCCAGCAGTTTTGGGAAAAACCAAGAGACCCAGTACTTC
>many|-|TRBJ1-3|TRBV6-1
CASSPRGRSGNTIYF
TGTGCCAGCAGTCCCCGAGGGCGCTCTGGAAACACCATATATTTT
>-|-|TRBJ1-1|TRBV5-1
CASRKLQDTEAFF
TGCGCCAGCAGGAAACTTCAGGACACTGAAGCTTTCTTT
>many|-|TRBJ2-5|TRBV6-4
CASSDRDCPGQETQYF
TGTGCCAGCAGTGACAGGGACTGCCCGGGCCAAGAGACCCAGTACTTC
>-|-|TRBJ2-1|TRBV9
CASSSSGKNEQFF
TGTGCCAGCAGCTCCTCCGGGAAAAATGAGCAGTTCTTC
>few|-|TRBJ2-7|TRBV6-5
CASSYSSGGGGEQYF
TGTGCCAGCAGTTACTCTAGCGGTGGCGGTGGCGAGCAGTACTTC